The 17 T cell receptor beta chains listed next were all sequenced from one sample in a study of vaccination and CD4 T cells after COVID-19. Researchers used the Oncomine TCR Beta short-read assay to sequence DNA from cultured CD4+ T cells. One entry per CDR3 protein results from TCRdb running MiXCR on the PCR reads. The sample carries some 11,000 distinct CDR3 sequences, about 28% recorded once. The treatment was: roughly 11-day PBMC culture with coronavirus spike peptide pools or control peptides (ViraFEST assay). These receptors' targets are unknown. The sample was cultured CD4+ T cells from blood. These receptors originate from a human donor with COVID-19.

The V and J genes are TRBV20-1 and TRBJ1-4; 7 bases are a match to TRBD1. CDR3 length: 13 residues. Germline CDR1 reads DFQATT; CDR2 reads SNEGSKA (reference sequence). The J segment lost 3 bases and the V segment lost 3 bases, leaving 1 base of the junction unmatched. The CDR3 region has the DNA TGCAGTGCTAGCCAGGGGGCTAATGAAAAACTGTTTTTT. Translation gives CSASQGANEKLFF.

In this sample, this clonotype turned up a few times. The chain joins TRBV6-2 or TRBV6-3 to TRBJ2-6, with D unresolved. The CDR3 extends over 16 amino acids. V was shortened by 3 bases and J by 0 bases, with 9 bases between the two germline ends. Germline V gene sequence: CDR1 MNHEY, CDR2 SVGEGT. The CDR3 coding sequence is TGTGCCAGCAGTTATGACACACTCTCTGGGGCCAACGTCCTGACTTTC. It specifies CASSYDTLSGANVLTF.

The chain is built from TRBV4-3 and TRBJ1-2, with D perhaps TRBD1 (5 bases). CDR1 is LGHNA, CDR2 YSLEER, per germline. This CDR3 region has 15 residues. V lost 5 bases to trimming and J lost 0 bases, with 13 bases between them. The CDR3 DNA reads TGCGCCAGCAGCGGCTGGGGGGAGTCTAACTATGGCTACACCTTC. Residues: CASSGWGESNYGYTF.

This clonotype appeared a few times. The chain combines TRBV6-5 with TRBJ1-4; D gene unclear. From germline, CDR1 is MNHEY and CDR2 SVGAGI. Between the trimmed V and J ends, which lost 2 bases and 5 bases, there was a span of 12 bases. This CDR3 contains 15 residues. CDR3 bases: TGTGCCAGCAGTTACGGACTGGGCAGGAATGAAAAACTGTTTTTT. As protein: CASSYGLGRNEKLFF.

DNA of the CDR3: TGTGCCAGTAGTATCGCCTTGACAGAAGGTGAGACCCAGTACTTC. Its translation: CASSIALTEGETQYF. The chain is built from TRBV19 and TRBJ2-5; perhaps TRBD1 as D (5 bases). The germline V gene encodes CDR1 LNHDA and CDR2 SQIVND (reference sequence). This CDR3 is built from 15 residues. Trimming took 3 bases from V and 5 from J, leaving 16 bases between them.

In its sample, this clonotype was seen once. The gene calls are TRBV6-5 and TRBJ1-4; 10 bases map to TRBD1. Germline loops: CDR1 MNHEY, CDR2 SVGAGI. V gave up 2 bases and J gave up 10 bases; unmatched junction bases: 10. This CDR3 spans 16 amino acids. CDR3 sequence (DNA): TGTGCCAGCAGTTACGCAGACAGGGGGCATCGCGTAAAACTGTTTTTT. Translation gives CASSYADRGHRVKLFF.

CDR3 coding DNA: TGCGCCAGCAGCCAAGGAGGGTCGCTCAGCTATAGCAATCAGCCCCAGCATTTT. Amino acids: CASSQGGSLSYSNQPQHF. The chain has TRBV4-1 and TRBJ1-5; no reliable D call. Trimming removed 1 base from V and 0 bases from J, with 16 bases in between. In germline, CDR1 is MGHRA, CDR2 YSYEKL. This CDR3 spans 18 amino acids.

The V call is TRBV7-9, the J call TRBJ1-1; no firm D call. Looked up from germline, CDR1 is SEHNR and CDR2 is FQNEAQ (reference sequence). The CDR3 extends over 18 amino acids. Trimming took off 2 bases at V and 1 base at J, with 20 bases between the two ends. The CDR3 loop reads CASSLSGLVGRTNTEAFF. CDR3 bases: TGTGCCAGCAGCTTATCCGGTTTGGTGGGAAGAACGAACACTGAAGCTTTCTTT.

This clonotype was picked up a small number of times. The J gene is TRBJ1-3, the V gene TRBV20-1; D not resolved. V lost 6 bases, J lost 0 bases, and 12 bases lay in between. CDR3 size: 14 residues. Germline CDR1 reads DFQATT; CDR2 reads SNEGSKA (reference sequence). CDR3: CSADSVDSGNTIYF. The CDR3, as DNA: TGCAGTGCCGACTCCGTCGACTCTGGAAACACCATATATTTT.

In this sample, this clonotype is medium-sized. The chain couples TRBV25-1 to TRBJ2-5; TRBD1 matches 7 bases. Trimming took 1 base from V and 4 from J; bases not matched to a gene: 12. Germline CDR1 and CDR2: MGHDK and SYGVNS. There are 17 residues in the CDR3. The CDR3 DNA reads TGTGCCAGCAGTGAATGGGGACAGTCGCCTCCCAGAGAGACCCAGTACTTC. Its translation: CASSEWGQSPPRETQYF. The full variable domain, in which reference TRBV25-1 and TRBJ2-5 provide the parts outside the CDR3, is EADIYQTPRYLVIGTGKKITLECSQTMGHDKMYWYQQDPGMELHLIHYSYGVNSTEKGDLSSESTVSRIRTEHFPLTLESARPSHTSQYLCASSEWGQSPPRETQYFGPGTRLLVL.

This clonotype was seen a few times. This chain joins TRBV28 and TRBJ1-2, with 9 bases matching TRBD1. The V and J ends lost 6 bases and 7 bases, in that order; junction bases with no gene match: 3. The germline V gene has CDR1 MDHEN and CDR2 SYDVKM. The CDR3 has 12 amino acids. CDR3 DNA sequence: TGTGCCAGCAGAAGACAGGGGGGTGGCTACACCTTC. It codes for CASRRQGGGYTF.

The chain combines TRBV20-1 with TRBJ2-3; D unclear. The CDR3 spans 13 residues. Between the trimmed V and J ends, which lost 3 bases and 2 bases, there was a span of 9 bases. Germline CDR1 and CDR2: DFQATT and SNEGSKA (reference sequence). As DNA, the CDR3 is TGCAGTGCTAGGCATCAGTACACAGATACGCAGTATTTT. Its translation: CSARHQYTDTQYF.

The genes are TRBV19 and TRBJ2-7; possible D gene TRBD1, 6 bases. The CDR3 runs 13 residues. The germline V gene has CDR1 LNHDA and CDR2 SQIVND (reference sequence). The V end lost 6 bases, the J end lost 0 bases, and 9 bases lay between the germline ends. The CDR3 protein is CASSRDNSYEQYF. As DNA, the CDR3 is TGTGCCAGTAGCAGGGACAACTCCTACGAGCAGTACTTC.

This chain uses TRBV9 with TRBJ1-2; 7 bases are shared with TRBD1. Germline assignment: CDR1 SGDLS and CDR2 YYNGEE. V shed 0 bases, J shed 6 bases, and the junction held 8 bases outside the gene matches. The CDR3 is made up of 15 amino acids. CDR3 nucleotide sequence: TGTGCCAGCAGCGTAGGGGACAGTAACCCAAATGGCTACACCTTC. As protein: CASSVGDSNPNGYTF.

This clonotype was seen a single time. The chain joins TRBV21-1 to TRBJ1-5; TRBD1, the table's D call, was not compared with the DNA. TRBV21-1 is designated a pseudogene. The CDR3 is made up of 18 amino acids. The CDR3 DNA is TGTGCCAGCAGCAAAAACGAATATTCGGGGGCAGGCAGTCAGCCCCAGCATTTT. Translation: CASSKNEYSGAGSQPQHF.

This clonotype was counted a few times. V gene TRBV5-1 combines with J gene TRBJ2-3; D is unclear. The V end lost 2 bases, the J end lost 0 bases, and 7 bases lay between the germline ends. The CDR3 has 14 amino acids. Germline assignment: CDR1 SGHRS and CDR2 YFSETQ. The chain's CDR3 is CASSLTTSTDTQYF. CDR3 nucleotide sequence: TGCGCCAGCAGCTTAACTACTAGCACAGATACGCAGTATTTT.

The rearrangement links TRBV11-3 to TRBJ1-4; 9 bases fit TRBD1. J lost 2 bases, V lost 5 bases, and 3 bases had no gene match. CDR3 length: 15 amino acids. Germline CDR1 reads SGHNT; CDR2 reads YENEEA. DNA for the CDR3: TGTGCCAGCAGCCGACAGGGGGATACTAATGAAAAACTGTTTTTT. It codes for CASSRQGDTNEKLFF.